This TCR beta chain was found in a study of blood T cell repertoires in COVID-19. Across the study: COVID-19 samples, acute and convalescent, were from the United States, Italy and Spain. Sample material is recorded as cDNA or gDNA derived from T cells, B-cell-depleted T cells, or PBMCs.

The CDR3 extends over 12 amino acids. Per the original data handling: Reference gene primer amplification yielded estimated nucleated cell counts. Profiling relied on immunoSEQ multiplex PCR, and the TCRdb table lists in-frame clones only, not all of them. V, J and clone size reflect that table, while D and trimming were determined from the DNA. The table shows roughly 200,000 clones, with approximately 84% occurring only once. Sequencing was carried out using peripheral blood. The genes are TRBV21-1 and TRBJ1-2. TRBV21-1 is deemed a pseudogene. This receptor was identified in a man aged 50 to 59 with active or convalescent COVID-19. The CDR3 is CASSPHGYGYTF. CDR3 DNA sequence: TGTGCCAGCAGCCCTCACGGCTATGGCTACACCTTC.